Each of the 30 T cell receptor beta chains below was sequenced from the same sample in a study of blood T cell repertoires in COVID-19. TCRdb keeps only in-frame clones here, not all; method: immunoSEQ multiplex PCR. Here the sample spans around 81,000 clones, 80% being singletons. Sequencing was performed on peripheral blood. The receptors shown here come from a human donor in a cohort sampled during active COVID-19.

The CDR3 bases are TGTGCCAGCAGTTACGTAGGTCTAGCGACCGATACGCAGTATTTT. As protein: CASSYVGLATDTQYF. The chain employs TRBV6-2 or TRBV6-3 and TRBJ2-3; tentatively, D is TRBD2 (6 bases). CDR1 and CDR2 from the germline V gene are MNHEY and SVGEGT. The CDR3 spans 15 residues. Trimming took off 2 bases at V and 6 bases at J, with 15 bases between the two ends.

The chain combines TRBV4-3 with TRBJ2-1, with D perhaps matching TRBD2 (5 bases). V lost 3 bases to trimming and J lost 0 bases, with 15 bases between them. The V gene's germline CDR1 is LGHNA and CDR2 YSLEER. The CDR3 contains 17 residues. CDR3 nucleotide sequence: TGCGCCAGCAGCCAGCCAGTCGGGATAAGCTCCTACAATGAGCAGTTCTTC. This encodes CASSQPVGISSYNEQFF.

This clone has more than one count but fewer than ten. The chain combines TRBV7-2 with TRBJ2-5; TRBD2 matches at 10 bases. The trim removed 5 bases at V and 2 bases at J, leaving 5 bases unmatched. CDR3 length: 15 amino acids. The V gene's germline CDR1 is SGHTA and CDR2 FQGNSA. In nucleotides, the CDR3 is TGTGCCAGCAGCCGGAGCGGGGGGGCGCAAGAGACCCAGTACTTC. Its translation: CASSRSGGAQETQYF.

V usage is TRBV10-3 and J usage is TRBJ1-1, with D maybe TRBD1 (6 bases). Germline V CDR1 and CDR2: ENHRY, SYGVKD. The ends were cut back, 2 bases at V and 1 base at J, with 11 bases in the middle. CDR3 length: 15 residues. CDR3 nucleotide sequence: TGTGCCATCAGTGAGCGGGGGGGACAGAACACTGAAGCTTTCTTT. Translating it yields CAISERGGQNTEAFF.

The rearrangement links TRBV14 to TRBJ2-5, with 10 nucleotides matching TRBD2. Germline V lookup: CDR1 SGHDN, CDR2 FVKESK. V shed 2 bases, J shed 4 bases, and the junction held 10 bases outside the gene matches. This CDR3 has 17 amino acids. CDR3 in amino acids: CASSQSSVAGGRETQYF. The CDR3 DNA follows: TGTGCCAGCAGCCAATCCTCAGTAGCGGGAGGCCGAGAGACCCAGTACTTC. Using reference TRBV14 and TRBJ2-5 for the parts outside the CDR3, the full variable domain is EAGVTQFPSHSVIEKGQTVTLRCDPISGHDNLYWYRRVMGKEIKFLLHFVKESKQDESGMPNNRFLAERTGGTYSTLKVQPAELEDSGVYFCASSQSSVAGGRETQYFGPGTRLLVL.

The chain couples TRBV2 to TRBJ2-4, with TRBD1 matching 10 bases. Germline V gene data show CDR1 as SNHLY and CDR2 as FYNNEI. The CDR3 covers 17 residues. V lost 8 bases to trimming and J lost 0 bases; unmatched junction nucleotides: 10. This chain's CDR3 is CASEGGQGNLAKNIQYF. CDR3 nucleotide sequence: TGTGCCAGCGAAGGGGGACAGGGGAATTTAGCCAAAAACATTCAGTACTTC. Full variable domain (outside the CDR3, taken from reference TRBV2 and TRBJ2-4): EPEVTQTPSHQVTQMGQEVILRCVPISNHLYFYWYRQILGQKVEFLVSFYNNEISEKSEIFDDQFSVERPDGSNFTLKIRSTKLEDSAMYFCASEGGQGNLAKNIQYFGAGTRLSVL.

The genes are TRBV18 and TRBJ1-2, with D uncertain. Looked up from germline, CDR1 is KGHSH and CDR2 is LQKENI. This CDR3 region has 15 residues. V gave up 3 bases and J gave up 2 bases, with 13 bases separating them. Here the CDR3 reads CASSPVDGENYGYTF. CDR3 nucleotides: TGTGCCAGCTCACCGGTAGATGGGGAGAACTATGGCTACACCTTC.

A few counts support this clone. The chain combines TRBV2 with TRBJ2-1; 7 positions agree with TRBD1. The CDR3 length is 12 residues. Germline V gene data show CDR1 as SNHLY and CDR2 as FYNNEI. The ends lost 6 bases at V and 7 bases at J; junction bases unmatched: 3. Here the CDR3 DNA reads TGTGCCAGCAGCGCGACAGGGAATGAGCAGTTCTTC. Protein: CASSATGNEQFF.

This chain joins TRBV4-2 and TRBJ2-4; TRBD2 matches at 9 bases. Per the germline V gene, CDR1 is LGHNA and CDR2 is YNFKEQ. The CDR3 totals 15 residues. V lost 4 bases and J lost 8; bases outside the gene matches: 9. The CDR3 spells CASSRFAGGQDIQYF. The CDR3 DNA follows: TGTGCCAGCAGCCGCTTTGCGGGGGGGCAAGACATTCAGTACTTC.

This chain joins TRBV7-8 and TRBJ2-1; a weak D match, TRBD1 (5 bases). The CDR3 extends over 12 amino acids. Germline CDR1 reads SGHVS; CDR2 reads FQNEAQ. The germline V and J ends were trimmed by 3 bases and 6 bases, with 6 bases remaining between them. The CDR3 loop reads CASSFQGNEQFF. The CDR3 DNA reads as TGTGCCAGCAGCTTTCAGGGCAATGAGCAGTTCTTC.

Within the sample, this clone is medium-sized. This rearrangement joins TRBV7-8 to TRBJ2-4; D may be TRBD2 (5 bases). This CDR3 region has 17 residues. Germline CDR1 SGHVS, CDR2 FQNEAQ. V lost 6 bases and J lost 10, with 28 bases in between. The CDR3 sequence: CASSSRTRTDTKRIQYF. In DNA form, the CDR3 reads TGTGCCAGCAGTTCACGGACTCGGACGGATACCAAAAGGATTCAGTACTTC.

This chain joins TRBV27 and TRBJ2-2; TRBD1 agrees at 7 bases. There are 14 residues in the CDR3. The germline CDR1 and CDR2 sequences are MNHEY and SMNVEV (reference sequence). V shed 6 bases and J 4 bases; nucleotides not matched to a gene: 5. CDR3 in DNA: TGTGCCAGCAGGTTACAGGGGTCCACCGGGGAGCTGTTTTTT. Translation: CASRLQGSTGELFF.

This rearrangement joins TRBV5-6 to TRBJ2-6, with a tentative D call TRBD1 (5 bases). V shed 4 bases and J shed 14 bases, with 19 bases lying between them. CDR1 and CDR2 from the germline V gene are SGHDT and YYEEEE. The CDR3 sequence is 14 residues long. The CDR3 sequence: CASSQDGTGVLLTF. The CDR3 DNA is TGTGCCAGCAGCCAAGACGGCACAGGTGTACTCCTGACTTTC.

V is TRBV19 and J is TRBJ1-6, with D possibly TRBD1 on 5 matching bases. This CDR3 comprises 15 residues. Trimming stripped 5 bases from V and 4 bases from J, with 12 bases between. The germline gives CDR1 LNHDA, CDR2 SQIVND (reference sequence). CDR3 bases: TGTGCCAGTAGTCGGGTGGGGCAGTATAATTCACCCCTCCACTTT. Residues: CASSRVGQYNSPLHF.

The J gene is TRBJ1-4, the V gene TRBV6-5, with a tentative D call TRBD1 (5 bases). The CDR3 is 14 amino acids. Deletions cut 6 bases from V and 7 bases from J, with 15 bases between. Germline CDR1 MNHEY, CDR2 SVGAGI. The CDR3 DNA reads as TGTGCCAGCAGAAACGCTGCAAGGGGTGAAAAACTGTTTTTT. It yields the protein CASRNAARGEKLFF.

The genes are TRBV7-2 and TRBJ2-7; TRBD1 matches 9 bases. There are 14 residues in the CDR3. Germline V lookup: CDR1 SGHTA, CDR2 FQGNSA. The ends lost 5 bases at V and 2 bases at J; junction bases unmatched: 4. This chain's CDR3 is CASSPTGGPYEQYF. CDR3 in DNA: TGTGCCAGCAGCCCCACAGGGGGCCCCTACGAGCAGTACTTC.

The V call is TRBV7-9, the J call TRBJ2-5; 10 bases are shared with TRBD1. The CDR3 length is 15 residues. Trimming cost V 6 bases and J 2 bases; bases outside gene matches: 6. Germline V CDR1 and CDR2: SEHNR, FQNEAQ (reference sequence). The CDR3: CASSPGTGEQETQYF. CDR3 in DNA: TGTGCCAGCAGTCCCGGGACAGGGGAACAAGAGACCCAGTACTTC.

The chain links TRBV6-8 to TRBJ1-1; D uncertain. Germline values: CDR1 MNHGY, CDR2 SAAAGT. The CDR3 length is 14 residues. Trimming removed 0 bases at V and 5 bases at J, with 10 bases between. The CDR3 loop is CASSYSRAGTEAFF. CDR3 DNA sequence: TGTGCCAGCAGTTACTCAAGAGCGGGGACTGAAGCTTTCTTT.

V gene TRBV5-1 combines with J gene TRBJ1-6, with D tentatively TRBD1 (6 bases). The CDR3 consists of 14 residues. V lost 0 bases and J 10 bases, leaving 11 bases between the germline ends. CDR1 and CDR2 from the germline V gene are SGHRS and YFSETQ. The CDR3 loop reads CASSLGQGLSPLHF. DNA of the CDR3: TGCGCCAGCAGCTTGGGGCAGGGGCTGTCACCCCTCCACTTT.

This clone was found once. This chain joins TRBV7-8 and TRBJ1-1; D is unclear. Trimming removed 5 bases at V and 0 bases at J, with 10 bases between. This CDR3 is 14 amino acids long. Germline CDR1 SGHVS, CDR2 FQNEAQ. CDR3 in DNA: TGTGCCAGCAGCCGAGGCGGAATGAACACTGAAGCTTTCTTT. This codes for CASSRGGMNTEAFF.

In its sample, this clone was seen many times. The chain combines TRBV7-3 with TRBJ2-3; 8 bases are shared with TRBD1. CDR3 size: 14 residues. V lost 1 base, J lost 9 bases, and 6 bases stayed unmatched. CDR1 is SGHTA, CDR2 FQGTGA, per germline. Here the CDR3 DNA reads TGTGCCAGCAGCTTAAAACAGGGGGGAAGGACGCAGTATTTT. This sequence encodes CASSLKQGGRTQYF. The full variable domain, with the rest looked up from reference TRBV7-3 and TRBJ2-3, is GAGVSQTPSNKVTEKGKYVELRCDPISGHTALYWYRQSLGQGPEFLIYFQGTGAADDSGLPNDRFFAVRPEGSVSTLKIQRTERGDSAVYLCASSLKQGGRTQYFGPGTRLTVL.

The chain joins TRBV6-5 to TRBJ2-3; 7 bases fit TRBD1. Per the germline V gene, CDR1 is MNHEY and CDR2 is SVGAGI. CDR3 size: 15 residues. Trimming at V came to 5 bases and at J to 2 bases, leaving 7 bases not matched to a gene. The CDR3 sequence: CASSRGRGSTDTQYF. CDR3 coding DNA: TGTGCCAGCAGTAGAGGCAGGGGGTCCACAGATACGCAGTATTTT.

The chain combines TRBV3-1 (or the pseudogene TRBV3-2) with TRBJ2-1; D might be TRBD1 (6 bases). Germline values: CDR1 LGHDT, CDR2 YNNKEL (reference sequence). This CDR3 contains 15 residues. V was cut by 0 bases and J by 9 bases, with 15 bases left in between. CDR3 sequence: CASSQDLTRGAEQFF. As DNA, the CDR3 is TGTGCCAGCAGCCAAGATCTAACCAGGGGAGCTGAGCAGTTCTTC.

A single count supports this clone. V is TRBV5-1 and J is TRBJ2-5; TRBD1 matches at 9 bases. Germline V CDR1 and CDR2: SGHRS, YFSETQ. V was pared by 5 bases and J by 2 bases, with 4 bases of the junction left unmatched. This CDR3 comprises 14 residues. In DNA, the CDR3 is TGCGCCAGCAGGGCTGGGACAGGGCAAGAGACCCAGTACTTC. Translating it yields CASRAGTGQETQYF.

The chain has TRBV27 and TRBJ1-5; maybe TRBD1 (6 bases). The CDR3 covers 15 residues. CDR1 MNHEY and CDR2 SMNVEV come from the germline V gene (reference sequence). Trimming cost V 6 bases and J 9 bases, with 21 bases left between them. The CDR3 DNA is TGTGCCAGCAGACTAGCGGGGGGCTTGGCGGGGCCCCAGCATTTT. Its protein product is CASRLAGGLAGPQHF.

This chain links TRBV5-5 with TRBJ1-1; D gene unclear. The CDR3 runs 13 residues. Trimming took 8 bases from V and 0 from J, leaving 11 bases between them. The germline gives CDR1 SGHKS, CDR2 YYEKEE (reference sequence). The CDR3 loop reads CASILRVNTEAFF. For the CDR3, the DNA is TGTGCCAGTATTTTGAGGGTGAACACTGAAGCTTTCTTT.

This clone was seen a single time. The chain combines TRBV18 with TRBJ2-4; TRBD1 aligns across 9 bases. This CDR3 region has 16 residues. The V and J ends lost 3 bases and 0 bases, in that order; junction bases with no gene match: 3. The V gene's germline CDR1 is KGHSH and CDR2 LQKENI. The CDR3 DNA sequence: TGTGCCAGCTCACCCGGGACAGGGATAGCCAAAAACATTCAGTACTTC. Translating gives CASSPGTGIAKNIQYF.

Here the CDR3 reads CASSTPGQGLLEQYF. The CDR3 DNA follows: TGTGCCAGCAGTACCCCGGGACAGGGTCTGTTGGAACAGTACTTC. The chain carries TRBV6-2 or TRBV6-3 and TRBJ2-7; 9 bases align to TRBD1. With 5 bases clipped from V and 10 bases from J, the junction kept 15 bases outside the gene matches. CDR1 is MNHEY and CDR2 is SVGEGT in the germline V gene. The CDR3 runs to 15 residues.

V and J are TRBV7-2 and TRBJ2-1, with 11 bases fitting TRBD2. The CDR3 spans 16 residues. Per the germline V gene, CDR1 is SGHTA and CDR2 is FQGNSA. Germline trimming cut 1 base from V and 6 bases from J; bases unmatched to any gene: 5. CDR3: CASSLVLAGGRNEQFF. The CDR3 DNA sequence: TGTGCCAGCAGCTTAGTGCTAGCGGGGGGCCGCAATGAGCAGTTCTTC.

The V gene is TRBV4-3, the J gene TRBJ1-2; 10 positions agree with TRBD1. The CDR3 has 15 residues. V lost 1 base, J lost 8 bases, and 7 bases stayed unmatched. Germline CDR1 is LGHNA and CDR2 is YSLEER. CDR3 in DNA: TGCGCCAGCAGCCAAGGCGGGACAGGGGTCGTCGGCTACACCTTC. Translation: CASSQGGTGVVGYTF.